The rows below give T cell receptor beta chains drawn from one sample of a study of vaccination effects on CD4 cells after COVID-19. Clones were sequenced by immunoSEQ multiplex PCR, and TCRdb holds only the in-frame ones, with some missing. The sample lists around 23,000 clones, 65% to 85% seen once, with around 10% in the top ten. For these receptors, no antigen is known. The sequencing here drew on CD4+ T cells from PBMCs cultured with HCoV-229E spike peptides, taken after COVID-19 vaccination. All receptors come from a human donor who received a COVID-19 vaccine. CDR3s include the opening cysteine and the closing phenylalanine or tryptophan. Fields, in order: CDR3 DNA, CDR3 protein, clone size, CDR3 length, J gene, D gene, V gene. The D gene is left open where the match is weak. A clone size is listed for some rows: how often the clone was seen (once, few, many), or a class if it is expanded.

DNA: TGTGCCAGCAATACAGGGGGCGGCTACAATGAGCAGTTCTTC
CDR3: CASNTGGGYNEQFF
size: .
length: 14
J: TRBJ2-1
D: TRBD1
V: TRBV9

DNA: TGTGCCAGTACCACCAGGAGCGGGAGGGCCCTCAGGAATGAGCAGTTCTTC
CDR3: CASTTRSGRALRNEQFF
size: .
length: 17
J: TRBJ2-1
D: TRBD2
V: TRBV19

DNA: TGTGCCAGCAGTGAGGGAGGGGGAGCAGATACGCAGTATTTT
CDR3: CASSEGGGADTQYF
size: once
length: 14
J: TRBJ2-3
D: .
V: TRBV6-1

DNA: TGTGCCAGTCGAGGCGGAGTGTCCTACGAGCAGTACTTC
CDR3: CASRGGVSYEQYF
size: .
length: 13
J: TRBJ2-7
D: .
V: TRBV2

DNA: TGTGCCAGCAGCTTATCGGTACCGGGGGGAGAGACCCAGTACTTC
CDR3: CASSLSVPGGETQYF
size: .
length: 15
J: TRBJ2-5
D: TRBD2
V: TRBV11-2

DNA: TGTGCCACCAGCAGTTCTAGAGGGGTAGGTCAGCCCCAGCATTTT
CDR3: CATSSSRGVGQPQHF
size: once
length: 15
J: TRBJ1-5
D: .
V: TRBV15

DNA: TGCAGCGTTGACGGGTTTGGGTGGGAGACCCAGTACTTC
CDR3: CSVDGFGWETQYF
size: few
length: 13
J: TRBJ2-5
D: .
V: TRBV29-1

DNA: TGTGCCAGCAGCTTAGAGACAGGTTACTATGGCTACACCTTC
CDR3: CASSLETGYYGYTF
size: .
length: 14
J: TRBJ1-2
D: .
V: TRBV7-2

DNA: TGTGCCAGCAGTTACATAGCGGGACGCACAGATACGCAGTATTTT
CDR3: CASSYIAGRTDTQYF
size: .
length: 15
J: TRBJ2-3
D: TRBD2
V: TRBV6-5

DNA: TGTGCCACCAGTGGTTCGGCAGGGTCCTACGAGCAGTACTTC
CDR3: CATSGSAGSYEQYF
size: .
length: 14
J: TRBJ2-7
D: .
V: TRBV24-1

DNA: TGTGCCAGCAGCAAAGAAGGACAGGGGGCCCCTTTAAGCTCCTACGAGCAGTACTTC
CDR3: CASSKEGQGAPLSSYEQYF
size: few
length: 19
J: TRBJ2-7
D: .
V: TRBV21-1

DNA: TGCAGTGCTAGTATAGCGGGGTCGGACGGGGAGCTGTTTTTT
CDR3: CSASIAGSDGELFF
size: .
length: 14
J: TRBJ2-2
D: TRBD2
V: TRBV20-1

DNA: TGTGCCTGGAGTGTAGGGGGTGAAAAACTGTTTTTT
CDR3: CAWSVGGEKLFF
size: .
length: 12
J: TRBJ1-4
D: .
V: TRBV30

DNA: TGTGCCTGGAGTGGGGGGTGGTACGGGTCCTCTGGGGCCAACGTCCTGACTTTC
CDR3: CAWSGGWYGSSGANVLTF
size: .
length: 18
J: TRBJ2-6
D: .
V: TRBV30

DNA: TGCGCCAGCAGCGACAGGGAAAACCAAGAGACCCAGTACTTC
CDR3: CASSDRENQETQYF
size: .
length: 14
J: TRBJ2-5
D: TRBD1
V: TRBV4-1

DNA: TGTGCCAGCAGCTTACTGACAGGGTGGTGGGAAGGAAATGAAAAACTGTTTTTT
CDR3: CASSLLTGWWEGNEKLFF
size: .
length: 18
J: TRBJ1-4
D: TRBD1
V: TRBV7-9

DNA: TGCGCCAGCAGCTTGTGGGAACGGCACAATGAGCAGTTCTTC
CDR3: CASSLWERHNEQFF
size: few
length: 14
J: TRBJ2-1
D: .
V: TRBV5-1

DNA: TGCGCCAGCAGCCGGACTAGCGGTGAAGAGACCCAGTACTTC
CDR3: CASSRTSGEETQYF
size: .
length: 14
J: TRBJ2-5
D: TRBD2
V: TRBV5-1

DNA: TGCGCCAGCAGCAGGGCCTCTAGCGGGGGGATCTTAGACATTCAGTACTTC
CDR3: CASSRASSGGILDIQYF
size: .
length: 17
J: TRBJ2-4
D: TRBD2
V: TRBV5-1